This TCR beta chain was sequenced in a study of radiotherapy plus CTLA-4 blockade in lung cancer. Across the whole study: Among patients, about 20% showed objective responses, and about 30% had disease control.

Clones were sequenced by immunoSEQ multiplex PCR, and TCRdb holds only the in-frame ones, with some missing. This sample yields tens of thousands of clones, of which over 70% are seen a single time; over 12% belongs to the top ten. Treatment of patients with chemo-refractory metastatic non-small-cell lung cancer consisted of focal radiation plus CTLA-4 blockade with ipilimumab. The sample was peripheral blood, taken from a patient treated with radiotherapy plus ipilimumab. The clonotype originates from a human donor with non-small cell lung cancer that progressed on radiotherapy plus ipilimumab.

The CDR3, as DNA: TGTGCCAGCGGCGAGCCGCAACAGACCTATGGCTACACCTTC. Translating gives CASGEPQQTYGYTF. The gene calls are TRBV6-1 and TRBJ1-2; D is ambiguous. The length of the CDR3 is 14 residues. Germline V gene data show CDR1 as MNHNS and CDR2 as SASEGT. V lost 8 bases and J 4 bases, leaving 17 bases between the germline ends.